These 26 T cell receptor beta chains were sequenced from one sample in a study of T cells in localized non-small cell lung cancer. Clones were read by immunoSEQ multiplex PCR, and TCRdb kept only the in-frame ones, dropping some. The repertoire includes nearly 25,000 clones, about 94% of them detected once, and under 3% sits in the top ten. The material sequenced was peripheral blood, taken before any cancer treatment. The receptors here all came from a woman aged 40-70 years with stage I lung adenocarcinoma.

The CDR3 DNA sequence: TGCGCCAGCAGCCGACTAGCGGGAGAAGATACGCAGTATTTT. Translated: CASSRLAGEDTQYF. The rearrangement uses TRBV5-1 and TRBJ2-3; TRBD2 aligns across 12 bases. Germline V gene sequence: CDR1 SGHRS, CDR2 YFSETQ. The ends lost 4 bases at V and 5 bases at J; junction bases unmatched: 2. The CDR3 is 14 amino acids.

The count of this clone is one. The chain carries TRBV28 and TRBJ2-1; TRBD1 might be the D (6 bases). Trimming cost V 5 bases and J 4 bases, with 9 bases left between them. The germline CDR1 and CDR2 sequences are MDHEN and SYDVKM. The CDR3 is 13 amino acids. The DNA of the CDR3 is TGTGCCAGCAGTCTCGGACAGTACAATGAGCAGTTCTTC. It translates to CASSLGQYNEQFF.

This chain joins TRBV28 and TRBJ1-2; 7 bases are shared with TRBD1. V shed 4 bases and J 3 bases; nucleotides not matched to a gene: 8. The CDR3 length is 15 residues. Looked up from germline, CDR1 is MDHEN and CDR2 is SYDVKM. For the CDR3, the DNA is TGTGCCAGCAGTTCCTCCGACAGGGACGACTATGGCTACACCTTC. Translation gives CASSSSDRDDYGYTF.

This clone was observed a single time. The chain couples TRBV13 to TRBJ1-4; perhaps TRBD1 as D (5 bases). This CDR3 region has 13 residues. Trimming removed 4 bases from V and 8 bases from J, with 11 bases in between. Germline assignment: CDR1 PRHDT and CDR2 FYEKMQ (reference sequence). CDR3 DNA sequence: TGTGCCAGCAGCTCAGGACAAGCAGAAAAACTGTTTTTT. Residues: CASSSGQAEKLFF.

This chain links TRBV19 with TRBJ1-1; tentative D call: TRBD1 (5 bases). Per the germline V gene, CDR1 is LNHDA and CDR2 is SQIVND (reference sequence). Trimming stripped 3 bases from V and 4 bases from J, with 12 bases between. The CDR3 sequence is 14 residues long. The CDR3 DNA reads as TGTGCCAGTAGTATCAGAGGGAGGGGCACTGAAGCTTTCTTT. It yields the protein CASSIRGRGTEAFF.

This clone appeared a few times. This chain joins TRBV7-9 and TRBJ1-1, with D unclear. There are 13 residues in the CDR3. Germline CDR1 is SEHNR and CDR2 is FQNEAQ (reference sequence). With 3 bases removed from V and 12 bases from J, the gap between germline ends came to 17 bases. CDR3 protein: CASSLRAPEKTFF. CDR3 DNA: TGTGCCAGCAGCTTGAGAGCCCCAGAGAAGACTTTCTTT.

CDR3 amino acids: CASSQEFPSGYGYTF. The CDR3 DNA follows: TGCGCCAGCAGCCAAGAATTTCCCAGTGGCTATGGCTACACCTTC. The chain links TRBV4-1 to TRBJ1-2; no definite D call. Deletions cut 0 bases from V and 4 bases from J, with 12 bases between. This CDR3 spans 15 amino acids. The germline V gene has CDR1 MGHRA and CDR2 YSYEKL.

The gene calls are TRBV7-9 and TRBJ2-5; 9 bases line up with TRBD1. CDR1 and CDR2 from the germline V gene are SEHNR and FQNEAQ (reference sequence). The CDR3 contains 16 residues. V gave up 2 bases and J gave up 4 bases; unmatched junction bases: 8. CDR3 loop: CASSLRKTGGIETQYF. The CDR3 region has the DNA TGTGCCAGCAGCTTACGTAAGACAGGGGGTATAGAGACCCAGTACTTC.

The chain is built from TRBV14 and TRBJ2-1; tentative D call: TRBD1 (6 bases). The germline V gene encodes CDR1 SGHDN and CDR2 FVKESK. Deletions cut 4 bases from V and 3 bases from J, with 16 bases between. The CDR3 runs 16 residues. The CDR3: CASSPREGHLYNEQFF. The CDR3 coding sequence is TGTGCCAGCAGCCCACGTGAGGGACACCTCTACAATGAGCAGTTCTTC.

This clone was seen a single time. The chain joins TRBV7-2 to TRBJ2-5, with TRBD1 matching 9 bases. Losses at the gene ends were 5 bases for V and 5 bases for J; bases not matched to a gene: 9. Per germline, CDR1 SGHTA and CDR2 FQGNSA. The CDR3 length is 15 residues. The CDR3 DNA sequence: TGTGCCAGCAGCCTCGGACAGGGGCCGTGGGAGACCCAGTACTTC. Its translation: CASSLGQGPWETQYF.

V usage is TRBV25-1 and J usage is TRBJ2-3; D possibly uses TRBD1 or TRBD2 (5 bases each). The CDR3 covers 14 residues. Per germline, CDR1 MGHDK and CDR2 SYGVNS. V shed 7 bases and J shed 2 bases, with 13 bases lying between them. The CDR3 bases are TGTGCCAGCATGGGGCGGGTCAACACAGATACGCAGTATTTT. Protein product: CASMGRVNTDTQYF.

This chain connects TRBV9 to TRBJ2-4; D remains unclear. The germline V gene encodes CDR1 SGDLS and CDR2 YYNGEE. The CDR3 is 13 residues long. The V end was cut by 0 bases, the J end by 6 bases, with 7 bases between. This chain's CDR3 is CASSVGGSNIQYF. The CDR3, as DNA: TGTGCCAGCAGCGTAGGGGGATCAAACATTCAGTACTTC. The whole variable domain, filled in from reference TRBV9 and TRBJ2-4, reads DSGVTQTPKHLITATGQRVTLRCSPRSGDLSVYWYQQSLDQGLQFLIQYYNGEERAKGNILERFSAQQFPDLHSELNLSSLELGDSALYFCASSVGGSNIQYFGAGTRLSVL.

This clone showed up just a few times. V usage is TRBV6-1 and J usage is TRBJ1-5, with D tentatively TRBD1 (5 bases). This CDR3 comprises 12 residues. The V gene's germline CDR1 is MNHNS and CDR2 SASEGT. V was pared by 10 bases and J by 7 bases, with 14 bases between. The chain's CDR3 is CATQGREQPQHF. The CDR3 DNA follows: TGTGCCACCCAGGGAAGGGAACAGCCCCAGCATTTT.

The V gene is TRBV19, the J gene TRBJ1-1; no firm D call. This CDR3 has 11 residues. Germline CDR1 and CDR2: LNHDA and SQIVND (reference sequence). Trimming pared 6 bases from V and 1 base from J, leaving 3 bases between. CDR3 sequence: CASSRNTEAFF. The CDR3 DNA is TGTGCCAGTAGCAGGAACACTGAAGCTTTCTTT.

The V and J genes are TRBV29-1 and TRBJ1-2; D possibly corresponds to TRBD1 (5 bases). V lost 4 bases to trimming and J lost 7 bases, with 16 bases between them. The CDR3 spans 13 residues. Germline CDR1 reads SQVTM; CDR2 reads ANQGSEA. The CDR3 region is CSVVFGGGGGYTF. The CDR3, as DNA: TGCAGCGTTGTCTTTGGGGGGGGAGGTGGCTACACCTTC.

This chain connects TRBV7-8 to TRBJ2-7, with 13 bases identical to TRBD2. The length of the CDR3 is 17 residues. V shed 5 bases and J 1 base; nucleotides not matched to a gene: 8. CDR1 is SGHVS and CDR2 is FQNEAQ in the germline V gene. The CDR3 here is CASSIGLAGVPSYEQYF. The CDR3 DNA sequence: TGTGCCAGCAGCATAGGACTAGCGGGGGTGCCTTCCTACGAGCAGTACTTC.

The rearrangement joins TRBV6-5 to TRBJ2-7, with TRBD2 matching over 8 bases. CDR3 length: 12 amino acids. The V segment lost 5 bases and the J segment 7 bases; nucleotides outside the gene matches: 4. CDR1 MNHEY and CDR2 SVGAGI come from the germline V gene. CDR3: CASSPGGGEQYF. In nucleotides, the CDR3 is TGTGCCAGCAGTCCCGGCGGGGGGGAGCAGTACTTC.

V gene TRBV18 combines with J gene TRBJ2-7; 8 bases map to TRBD1. Germline V CDR1 and CDR2: KGHSH, LQKENI. This CDR3 has 14 amino acids. Trimming cost V 3 bases and J 3 bases; bases outside gene matches: 4. This chain's CDR3 is CASSPQGAGYEQYF. Here the CDR3 DNA reads TGTGCCAGCTCACCGCAGGGGGCGGGCTACGAGCAGTACTTC.

This clone was found once. This chain connects TRBV5-8 to TRBJ2-2; D unclear. The ends were cut back, 10 bases at V and 1 base at J, with 14 bases in the middle. Looked up from germline, CDR1 is SGHTS and CDR2 is YDEGEE. This CDR3 is built from 14 residues. CDR3 protein: CASQHGLNTGELFF. CDR3 bases: TGTGCCTCTCAACATGGGTTGAACACCGGGGAGCTGTTTTTT.

The V gene is TRBV14, the J gene TRBJ1-1, with D possibly TRBD1 on 6 matching bases. Germline values: CDR1 SGHDN, CDR2 FVKESK. The CDR3 extends over 14 amino acids. The germline V and J ends were trimmed by 4 bases and 8 bases, with 17 bases remaining between them. The CDR3 DNA reads as TGTGCCAGCAGCCTTCGTATGACAGGATCGGAAGCTTTCTTT. Amino acids: CASSLRMTGSEAFF.

The chain has TRBV2 and TRBJ2-5; 9 bases are a match to TRBD2. The CDR3 is made up of 12 amino acids. Germline-derived CDR1 and CDR2 are SNHLY and FYNNEI. The ends lost 9 bases at V and 3 bases at J; junction bases unmatched: 2. CDR3 residues: CASGLAKETQYF. The DNA for the CDR3 is TGTGCCAGTGGACTAGCGAAAGAGACCCAGTACTTC. Supplemented by reference TRBV2 and TRBJ2-5, the full variable domain reads EPEVTQTPSHQVTQMGQEVILRCVPISNHLYFYWYRQILGQKVEFLVSFYNNEISEKSEIFDDQFSVERPDGSNFTLKIRSTKLEDSAMYFCASGLAKETQYFGPGTRLLVL.

This clone has a single count. V and J are TRBV27 and TRBJ1-4, with D unclear. The germline V gene has CDR1 MNHEY and CDR2 SMNVEV (reference sequence). V dropped 1 base and J dropped 8 bases, with 14 bases sitting between them. The CDR3 runs to 15 residues. In nucleotides, the CDR3 is TGTGCCAGCAGTTTATATTTAGGAGTCGACGAAAAACTGTTTTTT. This encodes CASSLYLGVDEKLFF.

The chain recombines TRBV7-3 with TRBJ2-1, with a possible D match to TRBD1 (6 bases). The V end lost 5 bases, the J end lost 2 bases, and 22 bases lay between the germline ends. There are 18 residues in the CDR3. Per the germline V gene, CDR1 is SGHTA and CDR2 is FQGTGA. CDR3 nucleotides: TGTGCCAGCAGCCAAGAAAGTCGAGGGACACGAACCTACAATGAGCAGTTCTTC. Protein: CASSQESRGTRTYNEQFF.

As DNA, the CDR3 is TGTGCCAGCAGTTCGAGGCAGAAAGCTTTCTTT. This codes for CASSSRQKAFF. The chain carries TRBV27 and TRBJ1-1, with no clear D. The CDR3 consists of 11 residues. Per germline, CDR1 MNHEY and CDR2 SMNVEV (reference sequence). Trimming took 4 bases from V and 9 from J, leaving 9 bases between them.

The J gene is TRBJ1-4, the V gene TRBV15, with D possibly matching TRBD1 (5 bases). The CDR3 contains 16 residues. Trimming took 0 bases from V and 4 from J, leaving 12 bases between them. From germline, CDR1 is LNHNV and CDR2 YYDKDF (reference sequence). This CDR3 is CATSRDLAGYNEKLFF. The CDR3 DNA follows: TGTGCCACCAGCAGAGATCTGGCAGGGTATAATGAAAAACTGTTTTTT.

This sequence joins TRBV7-9 and TRBJ2-2, with D tentatively TRBD2 (6 bases). V was cut by 4 bases and J by 3 bases, with 18 bases left in between. From germline, CDR1 is SEHNR and CDR2 FQNEAQ (reference sequence). CDR3 length: 17 amino acids. This CDR3 reads CASSSPPGTSYTGELFF. The CDR3 DNA reads as TGTGCCAGCAGCTCACCTCCCGGGACTTCCTACACCGGGGAGCTGTTTTTT.